This T cell receptor (beta chain) derives from a study of blood T cell repertoires in COVID-19. Study-wide background: Donors in the United States, Italy and Spain gave samples during acute or convalescent COVID-19.

Profiled with immunoSEQ multiplex PCR; TCRdb holds only in-frame clones, not every one. The data show roughly 50,000 clones, roughly four fifths seen once. Trimming stripped 8 bases from V and 0 bases from J, with 17 bases between. The CDR3 consists of 15 residues. From germline, CDR1 is MNHEY and CDR2 SVGAGI. The V and J genes are TRBV6-5 and TRBJ2-7, with D tentatively TRBD1 (5 bases). This TCR was sampled from a woman aged 60-75 years with acute or convalescent COVID-19. Material for sequencing was peripheral blood. CDR3 loop: CASSNPQGVSYEQYF. Here the CDR3 DNA reads TGTGCCAGCTCCAACCCGCAGGGCGTCTCCTACGAGCAGTACTTC.